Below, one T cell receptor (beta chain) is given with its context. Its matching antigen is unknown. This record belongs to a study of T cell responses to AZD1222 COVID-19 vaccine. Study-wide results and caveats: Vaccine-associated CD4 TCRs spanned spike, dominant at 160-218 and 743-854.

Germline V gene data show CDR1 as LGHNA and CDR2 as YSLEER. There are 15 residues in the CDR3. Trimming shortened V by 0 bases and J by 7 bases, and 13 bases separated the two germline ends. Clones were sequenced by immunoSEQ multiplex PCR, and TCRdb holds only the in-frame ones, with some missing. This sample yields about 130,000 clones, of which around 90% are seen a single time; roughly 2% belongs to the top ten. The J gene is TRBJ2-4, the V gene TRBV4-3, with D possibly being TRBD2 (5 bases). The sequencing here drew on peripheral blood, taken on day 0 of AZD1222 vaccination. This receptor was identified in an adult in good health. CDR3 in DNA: TGCGCCAGCAGCCAAGATCCGGGCTGGAGGAACATTCAGTACTTC. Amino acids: CASSQDPGWRNIQYF.